These T cell receptor beta chains were read from a single sample in a study of cytomegalovirus exposure and HLA in healthy donors. Data came from immunoSEQ multiplex PCR; TCRdb stores just in-frame clones and leaves some out. This table has roughly 90,000 clones, about nine tenths appearing once. Sequencing used PBMCs. These receptors all come from a man aged 18 to 29 in good health and CMV-seronegative. Both conserved end residues are part of each CDR3. A D gene is named only where the DNA matches it firmly.

v_call,j_call,d_call,cdr3_aa
TRBV11-3,TRBJ2-7,-,CASSFGAGDYEQYF
TRBV5-1,TRBJ2-1,TRBD2,CASSGGGLAGGAGYNEQFF
TRBV7-6,TRBJ2-5,TRBD2,CASNGLADPKETQYF
TRBV28,TRBJ2-7,TRBD2,CASSLAGDRSYEQYF
TRBV6-6,TRBJ2-1,TRBD1,CASSPPGQPSYNEQFF
TRBV15,TRBJ2-2,-,CATSRDALGSAGELFF
TRBV30,TRBJ1-3,-,CAWSLTNTIYF
TRBV6-6,TRBJ2-7,-,CASSREEQGYEQYF
TRBV7-9,TRBJ2-3,-,CASCPAGGPDTQYF
TRBV5-8,TRBJ1-1,-,CASSRQKPRNGEAFF
TRBV4-3,TRBJ2-3,TRBD1,CASSQLDRGADTQYF
TRBV15,TRBJ1-1,TRBD1,CATSINRGLMNTEAFF
TRBV7-8,TRBJ1-1,-,CASSFTGTKFRGTEAFF
TRBV28,TRBJ1-6,-,CASSPQAPSSYNSPLHF
TRBV19,TRBJ2-6,-,CASSKRPGTHFPGANVLTF
TRBV7-6,TRBJ1-1,-,CASSSEMDGSTEAFF